This TCR beta chain derives from a study of T cell repertoires in cytomegalovirus infection. In its sample, this clonotype was seen many times. Its antigen is currently unknown. TCRdb analysed the reads with MiXCR anew, one entry per CDR3 protein. This sample yields 650,000 to 850,000 distinct CDR3 sequences, of which roughly 28% are seen a single time; 13% belongs to the top ten. Trimming removed 7 bases from V and 0 bases from J, with 16 bases in between. CDR3 length: 15 residues. Germline V gives CDR1 MNHNS, CDR2 SASEGT. This receptor was obtained from a human donor in good health (CMV status not recorded). Some clones in this sample may be carry-over from other donors' samples. The input for sequencing was cultured CD8+ T cells from PBMCs, taken from culture after CMV antigen stimulation. The chain combines TRBV6-1 with TRBJ2-7, with D perhaps being TRBD1 or TRBD2 (5 bases each). CDR3 in amino acids: CASNEGPVSSYEQYF. CDR3 nucleotide sequence: TGTGCCAGCAATGAGGGACCGGTGAGCTCCTACGAGCAGTACTTC.